This T cell receptor (beta chain) was documented in a study of blood T cells in healthy people across ages. The wider study: T cells yielded about one barcoded beta molecule per two cells through template switching.

The study's findings and limits: Underestimates were what the diversity estimates from one million T cells were considered to be.

Primed by a sample-barcoded 5' primer and a J-beta primer mix, a second PCR proceeded for 7 to 11 cycles. Each cDNA molecule, via a template-switch adaptor with 12 random nucleotides, was tagged. Each CDR3 protein gets one entry after TCRdb re-called the 5' RACE reads with MiXCR. In the table there are around 900,000 distinct CDR3 sequences, roughly half of which are singletons. This clonotype was counted a few times. Its antigen is unidentified. With each sample, at least 5 micrograms of total RNA were extracted. CDR1 SGHTA and CDR2 FQGNSA come from the germline V gene. Trimming pared 2 bases from V and 5 bases from J, leaving 10 bases between. This CDR3 comprises 14 residues.

The V gene is TRBV7-2, the J gene TRBJ2-1, with D perhaps matching TRBD1 (5 bases). Sequencing was performed on blood. The receptor's source is a woman aged 55-69 years in good health. CDR3 residues: CASSLRTDNNEQFF. The CDR3 bases are TGTGCCAGCAGCTTAAGGACGGACAACAATGAGCAGTTCTTC.